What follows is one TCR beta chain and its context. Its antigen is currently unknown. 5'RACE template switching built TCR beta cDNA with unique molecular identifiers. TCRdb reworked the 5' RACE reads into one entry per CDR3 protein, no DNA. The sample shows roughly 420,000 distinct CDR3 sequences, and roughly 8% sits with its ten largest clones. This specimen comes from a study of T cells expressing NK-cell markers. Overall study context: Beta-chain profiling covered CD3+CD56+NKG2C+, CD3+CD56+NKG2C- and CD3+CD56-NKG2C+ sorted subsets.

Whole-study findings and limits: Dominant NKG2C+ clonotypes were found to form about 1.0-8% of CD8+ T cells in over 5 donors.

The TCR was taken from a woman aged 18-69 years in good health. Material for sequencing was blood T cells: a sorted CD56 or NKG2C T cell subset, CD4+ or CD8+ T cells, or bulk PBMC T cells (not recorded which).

This chain's CDR3 is CSASGTGGYGYTF. V and J are TRBV20-1 and TRBJ1-2; TCRdb's assignment of TRBD1 cannot be checked, as there is no DNA. This CDR3 has 13 residues. Per the germline V gene, CDR1 is DFQATT and CDR2 is SNEGSKA (reference sequence).